The present T cell receptor (beta chain) was sequenced within a study of blood T cell repertoires in COVID-19. On the study more broadly: In each case, the material was cDNA or gDNA derived from T cells, B-cell-depleted T cells, or PBMCs.

Trimming at V came to 4 bases and at J to 3 bases, leaving 6 bases not matched to a gene. This CDR3 comprises 16 residues. CDR1 LGHDT and CDR2 YNNKEL come from the germline V gene (reference sequence). Authors' methods: Nucleated cell number was recorded as an estimate derived from reference gene primer amplification. Assay: immunoSEQ multiplex PCR; the TCRdb copy retains only in-frame clones and omits some. That table furnishes V, J and clone size, whereas the DNA furnished D and trimming. The profile shows about 290,000 clones, under 90% of them singletons. Allocation to cohorts depended on clinical history reported by the participants. The recovered donors of Cohort 3 showed two negative PCRs, clearance, or symptom resolution.

The chain couples TRBV3-1 (or the pseudogene TRBV3-2) to TRBJ2-7, with 13 bases fitting TRBD2. The TCR sequence derives from a woman aged 40 to 55 who had recovered from COVID-19. The specimen sequenced was PBMCs or T cells enriched from blood (not recorded which). CDR3 residues: CASSPMTSGRNYEQYF. The CDR3 nucleotides read TGTGCCAGCAGCCCTATGACTAGCGGGAGGAACTACGAGCAGTACTTC.